Listed below are T cell receptor beta chains from one sample, sequenced in a study of beta chain features in type 1 diabetes. Sequenced by immunoSEQ multiplex PCR; TCRdb stores in-frame clones only, minus some. Among fewer than 350,000 clones listed, roughly a fifth were seen once. The sequenced sample was naive CD4+ T cells from blood. Source of these receptors: a young woman in good health. Both conserved end residues are part of each CDR3. The D gene is left open where the match is weak. Clone size is stated in some rows and not others, as once, few, many or a class when expanded.

abundance | d_gene | j_gene | v_gene | CDR3aa | CDR3nt
few | . | TRBJ2-2 | TRBV10-3 | CAITAAGQLGELFF | TGTGCCATCACCGCCGCAGGACAGCTCGGGGAGCTGTTTTTT
. | TRBD1 | TRBJ1-6 | TRBV5-1 | CASSLEQGNSPLHF | TGCGCCAGCAGCTTGGAACAGGGGAATTCACCCCTCCACTTT
few | TRBD2 | TRBJ2-2 | TRBV19 | CASQRGGTGELFF | TGTGCCAGTCAACGCGGGGGAACCGGGGAGCTGTTTTTT
. | TRBD1 | TRBJ1-2 | TRBV15 | CATSRDIRGLNGLF | TGTGCCACCAGCAGAGATATTAGGGGGCTCAATGGCCTCTTC
few | TRBD1 | TRBJ1-2 | TRBV7-9 | CASSLAGQGANGYTF | TGTGCCAGCAGCTTAGCGGGACAGGGGGCAAATGGCTACACCTTC
few | . | TRBJ2-1 | TRBV7-2 | CASSSPRRGPQFF | TGTGCCAGCAGCTCTCCTCGGCGGGGCCCCCAGTTCTTC
. | TRBD2 | TRBJ2-7 | TRBV7-2 | CASSPSAGGFYEQYF | TGTGCCAGCAGCCCGTCAGCGGGGGGCTTCTACGAGCAGTACTTC
few | . | TRBJ2-1 | TRBV5-1 | CASSPDRPTYNEQFF | TGCGCCAGCAGTCCGGACAGACCTACCTACAATGAGCAGTTCTTC
few | TRBD2 | TRBJ2-1 | TRBV27 | CATSWAGGNEQFF | TGTGCCACCTCCTGGGCGGGGGGCAATGAGCAGTTCTTC
. | . | TRBJ2-5 | TRBV30 | CAWSVHETQYF | TGTGCCTGGAGTGTACACGAGACCCAGTACTTC
. | TRBD1 | TRBJ2-7 | TRBV12-5 | CASGFPGQGSYEQYF | TGTGCTAGTGGTTTCCCGGGACAGGGATCCTACGAGCAGTACTTC
. | . | TRBJ2-1 | TRBV5-1 | CASSFTGHSSYNEQFF | TGCGCCAGCAGCTTCACGGGACACAGCTCCTACAATGAGCAGTTCTTC
few | TRBD1 | TRBJ2-2 | TRBV30 | CAWSAGGWYTGELFF | TGTGCCTGGAGTGCAGGGGGCTGGTACACCGGGGAGCTGTTTTTT
few | . | TRBJ1-2 | TRBV10-3 | CAISAGFVYGYTF | TGTGCCATCAGTGCAGGGTTTGTTTATGGCTACACCTTC
. | . | TRBJ1-2 | TRBV30 | CACAFGQGNYGYTF | TGTGCCTGCGCCTTTGGGCAGGGAAACTATGGCTACACCTTC
. | TRBD2 | TRBJ2-5 | TRBV19 | CATSGSRKETQYF | TGTGCCACTAGCGGGAGTAGGAAAGAGACCCAGTACTTC
few | . | TRBJ2-7 | TRBV6-6 | CASSRGSYEQYF | TGTGCCAGCAGTAGGGGGTCCTACGAGCAGTACTTC
few | . | TRBJ1-4 | TRBV7-9 | CASSGRQEKLFF | TGTGCCAGCAGCGGTAGACAGGAAAAACTGTTTTTT
. | . | TRBJ2-5 | TRBV20-1 | CSAISGETQYF | TGCAGTGCTATCTCGGGGGAGACCCAGTACTTC
few | . | TRBJ2-5 | TRBV2 | CASSGGPQETQYF | TGTGCCAGCAGTGGCGGCCCCCAAGAGACCCAGTACTTC
few | . | TRBJ2-2 | TRBV2 | CASRRQLNTGELFF | TGTGCCAGCAGAAGACAGCTGAACACCGGGGAGCTGTTTTTT
. | TRBD1 | TRBJ1-1 | TRBV7-9 | CASSLLVIRDREDTEAFF | TGTGCCAGCAGTCTCCTCGTTATTCGGGACAGGGAAGACACTGAAGCTTTCTTT
few | TRBD1 | TRBJ2-3 | TRBV27 | CASSFDRGTDTQYF | TGTGCCAGCAGTTTCGACAGGGGAACAGATACGCAGTATTTT
. | . | TRBJ1-5 | TRBV4-1 | CASSQDWAENQPQHF | TGCGCCAGCAGCCAAGATTGGGCAGAGAATCAGCCCCAGCATTTT
. | TRBD1 | TRBJ2-1 | TRBV7-3 | CASSMGTAANEQFF | TGTGCCAGCAGCATGGGGACAGCTGCCAATGAGCAGTTCTTC
. | TRBD2 | TRBJ2-5 | TRBV11-2 | CASSLGIAGAQETQYF | TGTGCCAGCAGCTTAGGAATAGCGGGGGCCCAAGAGACCCAGTACTTC
. | . | TRBJ1-2 | TRBV2 | CASSAEEYGYTF | TGTGCCAGCAGTGCGGAGGAGTATGGCTACACCTTC
. | . | TRBJ2-5 | TRBV30 | CAYDRSETQYF | TGTGCCTACGACAGATCAGAGACCCAGTACTTC
. | TRBD2 | TRBJ2-1 | TRBV11-1 | CASSFGRLAGANEQFF | TGTGCCAGCAGCTTTGGCCGACTAGCGGGGGCCAATGAGCAGTTCTTC
few | TRBD2 | TRBJ2-1 | TRBV4-2 | CASSQTGGSSYNEQFF | TGTGCCAGCAGCCAGACGGGGGGGAGCTCCTACAATGAGCAGTTCTTC
. | TRBD2 | TRBJ2-7 | TRBV4-1 | CASSQGGLAGIREQYF | TGCGCCAGCAGCCAAGGCGGACTAGCGGGGATCAGGGAGCAGTACTTC
few | . | TRBJ1-2 | TRBV5-1 | CASSPSTGNLYGYTF | TGCGCCAGCAGCCCCAGTACAGGGAATCTCTATGGCTACACCTTC
. | . | TRBJ1-1 | TRBV5-1 | CASSFTFGNTEAFF | TGCGCCAGCAGCTTCACTTTCGGTAACACTGAAGCTTTCTTT
. | . | TRBJ1-1 | TRBV5-1 | CASSLVGGSTEAFF | TGCGCCAGCAGCTTGGTAGGGGGAAGCACTGAAGCTTTCTTT
. | . | TRBJ1-6 | TRBV13 | CASSLTGIRENSPLHF | TGTGCCAGCAGCTTAACCGGGATAAGAGAGAATTCACCCCTCCACTTT